Below are 29 T cell receptor beta chains sequenced from a single sample in a study of Graves' ophthalmopathy and Graves' hyperthyroidism. RNA transcripts yielded amplified TCR beta CDR3 regions. RT-PCR was first run with HTBI primers, then multiplex PCR in a second round. TCRdb re-called the multiplex PCR reads through MiXCR, storing one row per CDR3 protein. The profile covers 740,000 or so distinct CDR3 sequences, with roughly 40% appearing a single time and 44% taken by the ten largest. Input material: peripheral blood. The receptors stem from an adult man with Graves' ophthalmopathy.

The J gene is TRBJ2-6, the V gene TRBV19, with 8 bases lining up with TRBD1. Germline-derived CDR1 and CDR2 are LNHDA and SQIVND (reference sequence). The junction had 18 bases not matched to a gene; V was cut back by 11 bases and J by 0 bases. The CDR3 contains 19 residues. The CDR3 DNA is TGTGCCTGGAGTGGGGACAGGAGTTACTCTAGCTCTGGGGCCAACGTCCTGACTTTC. The encoded protein is CAWSGDRSYSSSGANVLTF.

The count of this clonotype is one. The chain employs TRBV7-9 and TRBJ1-1; D not certain. This CDR3 comprises 13 residues. Germline CDR1 is SEHNR and CDR2 is FQNEAQ (reference sequence). The V end lost 5 bases, the J end lost 7 bases, and 14 bases lay between the germline ends. The CDR3 is CASSRGGTNEAFF. Here the CDR3 DNA reads TGTGCCAGCAGCCGGGGTGGAACTAATGAAGCTTTCTTT.

This clonotype was found many times. The chain joins TRBV20-1 to TRBJ2-7, with a weak D call TRBD1 (5 bases). The CDR3 is 13 amino acids. Germline CDR1 DFQATT, CDR2 SNEGSKA (reference sequence). V was clipped by 3 bases and J by 3 bases, with 12 bases between them. This chain's CDR3 is CSARDTLNYEQYF. CDR3 in DNA: TGCAGTGCTAGGGACACCCTGAACTACGAGCAGTACTTC.

This clonotype was detected only a few times. The rearrangement links TRBV15 to TRBJ2-2, with D maybe TRBD1 (6 bases). The V gene lost 0 bases and the J gene lost 2 bases, with 13 bases spanning the gap. Germline assignment: CDR1 LNHNV and CDR2 YYDKDF (reference sequence). This CDR3 contains 17 residues. The CDR3 DNA is TGTGCCACCAGCAGAGATACCGGGACATCAAACACCGGGGAGCTGTTTTTT. Encoded protein: CATSRDTGTSNTGELFF.

This clonotype has a single count. The chain carries TRBV7-9 and TRBJ2-5; perhaps TRBD2 as D (7 bases). The CDR3 totals 14 residues. Trimming stripped 8 bases from V and 5 bases from J, with 18 bases between. Germline V gene sequence: CDR1 SEHNR, CDR2 FQNEAQ (reference sequence). CDR3 sequence: CASSPGGRSETQYF. CDR3 in DNA: TGTGCCAGCTCGCCGGGGGGCCGGTCCGAGACCCAGTACTTC.

The chain uses TRBV10-2 and TRBJ2-6; a possible D gene is TRBD2 (6 bases). The germline V gene has CDR1 WSHSY and CDR2 SAAADI. V shed 9 bases and J shed 4 bases, with 16 bases lying between them. This CDR3 contains 15 residues. CDR3 sequence: CASRPGGAGANVLTF. The CDR3 DNA reads as TGCGCCAGTAGACCCGGGGGTGCCGGGGCCAACGTCCTGACTTTC.

In this sample, this clonotype turned up many times. The rearrangement links TRBV20-1 to TRBJ2-7; 8 bases map to TRBD1. This CDR3 comprises 14 residues. Germline loops: CDR1 DFQATT, CDR2 SNEGSKA (reference sequence). The V and J ends lost 6 bases and 3 bases, in that order; junction bases with no gene match: 10. CDR3 sequence: CSAYRGIVGYEQYF. The CDR3 DNA sequence: TGCAGTGCCTACAGGGGGATCGTCGGCTACGAGCAGTACTTC.

The chain carries TRBV6-5 and TRBJ2-2; D unresolved. The V gene's germline CDR1 is MNHEY and CDR2 SVGAGI. The CDR3 is made up of 15 amino acids. The germline V and J ends were trimmed by 0 bases and 0 bases, with 5 bases remaining between them. The CDR3: CASSYSSPNTGELFF. CDR3 coding DNA: TGTGCCAGCAGTTACTCGAGCCCGAACACCGGGGAGCTGTTTTTT.

The chain is built from TRBV9 and TRBJ1-1, with a weak D call TRBD1 (5 bases). The germline gives CDR1 SGDLS, CDR2 YYNGEE. V dropped 3 bases and J dropped 4 bases, with 13 bases sitting between them. This CDR3 has 14 amino acids. This CDR3 is CASSGGLPGTEAFF. The CDR3 nucleotides are TGTGCCAGCAGCGGGGGACTCCCAGGCACTGAAGCTTTCTTT.

The sample holds many counts of this clonotype. This chain uses TRBV29-1 with TRBJ1-2; no reliable D call. The CDR3 spans 12 residues. With 6 bases removed from V and 3 bases from J, the gap between germline ends came to 11 bases. CDR1 and CDR2 (germline): SQVTM, ANQGSEA. CDR3 residues: CSVFRNDYGYTF. In DNA, the CDR3 is TGCAGCGTCTTTAGGAATGACTATGGCTACACCTTC.

CDR3 sequence reads: CSVEDPRHLTEAFF. The CDR3 bases are TGCAGCGTTGAAGATCCCAGGCACTTGACTGAAGCTTTCTTT. The rearrangement uses TRBV29-1 and TRBJ1-1; D gene ambiguous. Between the trimmed V and J ends, which lost 0 bases and 5 bases, there was a span of 13 bases. The CDR3 has 14 amino acids. The germline CDR1 and CDR2 sequences are SQVTM and ANQGSEA.

The chain recombines TRBV2 with TRBJ1-6; 7 bases fit TRBD1. The length of the CDR3 is 16 residues. Germline trimming cut 6 bases from V and 0 bases from J; bases unmatched to any gene: 5. Germline assignment: CDR1 SNHLY and CDR2 FYNNEI. CDR3 amino acids: CASRLGGGSYNSPLHF. CDR3 DNA: TGTGCCAGCAGGCTAGGGGGCGGCTCCTATAATTCACCCCTCCACTTT.

This clonotype was found a few times. J is TRBJ2-7 and V is TRBV6-1; 7 bases line up with TRBD1. Trimming at V came to 5 bases and at J to 2 bases, leaving 12 bases not matched to a gene. Germline CDR1 reads MNHNS; CDR2 reads SASEGT. This CDR3 is built from 16 residues. CDR3 nucleotides: TGTGCCAGCAGTCTAGAGACAGGGTCTTTAGCCTACGAGCAGTACTTC. Its translation: CASSLETGSLAYEQYF.

The chain carries TRBV2 and TRBJ2-3, with D maybe TRBD1 (6 bases). This CDR3 is 14 amino acids long. Germline V gene lookup returns CDR1 SNHLY and CDR2 FYNNEI. Deletions cut 6 bases from V and 2 bases from J, with 12 bases between. The CDR3 DNA sequence: TGTGCCAGCAGAACAGGGCGGACCACAGATACGCAGTATTTT. Encoded protein: CASRTGRTTDTQYF.

Concerning this clonotype itself: A much larger clone is a single base away; this may be a read error. The V and J genes are TRBV20-1 and TRBJ1-5, with a weak D call TRBD1 (5 bases). This CDR3 comprises 15 residues. V was clipped by 3 bases and J by 5 bases, with 17 bases between them. CDR1 and CDR2 (germline): DFQATT, SNEGSKA (reference sequence). The CDR3 nucleotides read TGCAGTGCTAGCCCAGGGTTGGCAGCTTATCAGCCCCAGCATTTT. It yields the protein CSASPGLAAYQPQHF.

This clonotype came up many times. The CDR3 region is CASSFSESTPLHF. The CDR3 region has the DNA TGTGCCAGCAGCTTTAGCGAGTCGACCCCCCTCCACTTT. The V gene is TRBV5-6, the J gene TRBJ1-6; D gene ambiguous. The CDR3 length is 13 residues. The V end was cut by 2 bases, the J end by 13 bases, with 13 bases between. The germline CDR1 and CDR2 sequences are SGHDT and YYEEEE.

A few counts support this clonotype. This chain joins TRBV20-1 and TRBJ1-5, with D possibly being TRBD1 (5 bases). Germline V lookup: CDR1 DFQATT, CDR2 SNEGSKA (reference sequence). The CDR3 loop spans 18 amino acids. V lost 1 base to trimming and J lost 0 bases, with 19 bases between them. The DNA for the CDR3 is TGCAGTGCTAGAGTTCATGAACGTGGGGGATATAGCAATCAGCCCCAGCATTTT. Protein sequence: CSARVHERGGYSNQPQHF.

Turning to this clonotype: This may come from a read error, since a much larger clone is one base off. The rearrangement links TRBV7-3 to TRBJ2-2; the D is unclear. Germline values: CDR1 SGHTA, CDR2 FQGTGA. This CDR3 is 15 amino acids long. V was shortened by 2 bases and J by 3 bases, with 10 bases between the two germline ends. This CDR3 reads CASSLYWEDTGELFF. CDR3 DNA: TGTGCCAGCAGCTTATACTGGGAAGACACCGGGGAGCTGTTTTTT.

The chain combines TRBV20-1 with TRBJ2-7; a weak D match, TRBD2 (5 bases). The CDR3 covers 15 residues. The ends were cut back, 1 base at V and 1 base at J, with 14 bases in the middle. The V gene's germline CDR1 is DFQATT and CDR2 SNEGSKA (reference sequence). CDR3 amino acids: CSARVRWEQSYEQYF. In DNA form, the CDR3 reads TGCAGTGCTAGAGTGAGATGGGAGCAGTCCTACGAGCAGTACTTC.

The chain has TRBV7-9 and TRBJ1-5; 7 bases are a match to TRBD1. The germline CDR1 and CDR2 sequences are SEHNR and FQNEAQ (reference sequence). The CDR3 is 13 amino acids. With 4 bases clipped from V and 11 bases from J, the junction kept 8 bases outside the gene matches. The CDR3 DNA is TGTGCCAGCAGCTCCAGACAGGGAGAGACCCAGCATTTT. Translated: CASSSRQGETQHF.

This clonotype has a handful of counts. This chain joins TRBV12-3 or TRBV12-4 and TRBJ1-4, with TRBD1 identical over 12 bases. This CDR3 is 16 amino acids long. V lost 4 bases to trimming and J lost 8 bases; unmatched junction nucleotides: 8. The CDR3: CASSSGQGAYIEKLFF. The CDR3 bases are TGTGCCAGCAGTTCGGGACAGGGGGCTTATATAGAAAAACTGTTTTTT.

This clonotype was observed a handful of times. This chain links TRBV11-2 with TRBJ1-6; 7 nucleotides agree with TRBD1. Germline CDR1 SGHAT, CDR2 FQNNGV. The V segment lost 3 bases and the J segment 0 bases; nucleotides outside the gene matches: 8. CDR3 length equals 18 residues. This chain's CDR3 is CASSLGQITSSYNSPLHF. CDR3 coding DNA: TGTGCCAGCAGCTTGGGACAGATTACCAGCTCCTATAATTCACCCCTCCACTTT. Based on the CDR3 plus reference TRBV11-2 and TRBJ1-6, the full variable domain is EAGVAQSPRYKIIEKRQSVAFWCNPISGHATLYWYQQILGQGPKLLIQFQNNGVVDDSQLPKDRFSAERLKGVDSTLKIQPAKLEDSAVYLCASSLGQITSSYNSPLHFGNGTRLTVT.

V gene TRBV12-3 or TRBV12-4 combines with J gene TRBJ2-7, with 10 bases fitting TRBD1. This CDR3 is 15 amino acids long. J gave up 5 bases and V 7 bases, and 11 bases lay outside the gene matches. The CDR3 DNA follows: TGTGCCAGCACCAGTCGGGGACAGGGGCTCGACGAGCAGTACTTC. Amino acid sequence: CASTSRGQGLDEQYF.

This clonotype was seen many times. The CDR3 DNA follows: TGTGCCAGCAGCCCTACAGGGAAAGAGACCCAGTACTTC. Amino acid sequence: CASSPTGKETQYF. This chain links TRBV7-9 with TRBJ2-5, with a tentative D call TRBD1 (6 bases). The length of the CDR3 is 13 residues. The germline V and J ends were trimmed by 5 bases and 3 bases, with 10 bases remaining between them. Germline CDR1 reads SEHNR; CDR2 reads FQNEAQ (reference sequence).

This chain uses TRBV5-4 with TRBJ2-2; D could derive from TRBD1 or TRBD2 (5 bases each). This CDR3 spans 15 amino acids. Trimming stripped 0 bases from V and 3 bases from J, with 9 bases between. Germline-derived CDR1 and CDR2 are SGHNT and YYREEE (reference sequence). CDR3 sequence: CASSLVVGDTGELFF. The CDR3 region has the DNA TGTGCCAGCAGCTTGGTCGTGGGGGACACCGGGGAGCTGTTTTTT.

This clonotype was found a few times. The CDR3 DNA follows: TGCAGTGCTCAGGGACAGGGGCGCGCCGGCCGCAATCAGCCCCAGCATTTT. This codes for CSAQGQGRAGRNQPQHF. The rearrangement links TRBV20-1 to TRBJ1-5; TRBD1 agrees at 10 bases. Germline-derived CDR1 and CDR2 are DFQATT and SNEGSKA (reference sequence). This CDR3 is 17 amino acids long. V lost 5 bases to trimming and J lost 2 bases; unmatched junction nucleotides: 12.

The chain links TRBV25-1 to TRBJ2-3; D ambiguous. This CDR3 comprises 16 residues. The germline V gene has CDR1 MGHDK and CDR2 SYGVNS. V shed 4 bases and J shed 1 base, with 15 bases lying between them. CDR3 bases: TGTGCCAGCAGTGGCCGGTACCTTAAGGGCACAGATACGCAGTATTTT. It is translated as CASSGRYLKGTDTQYF.

V is TRBV24-1 and J is TRBJ1-5; possibly TRBD1 for D (6 bases). CDR1 is KGHDR and CDR2 is SFDVKD in the germline V gene. There are 16 residues in the CDR3. The V gene lost 0 bases and the J gene lost 11 bases, with 19 bases spanning the gap. CDR3 coding DNA: TGTGCCACCAGTGATTTGGGGACAAATAAGAGAGAGACCCAGCATTTT. Translating gives CATSDLGTNKRETQHF.

In this sample, this clonotype turned up a few times. The chain recombines TRBV7-9 with TRBJ2-2, with 10 bases fitting TRBD1. The CDR3 is made up of 15 amino acids. The V segment lost 7 bases and the J segment 4 bases; nucleotides outside the gene matches: 6. Germline CDR1 and CDR2: SEHNR and FQNEAQ (reference sequence). CDR3 in DNA: TGTGCCAGCACCTCGACAGGGGGCGGCACCGGGGAGCTGTTTTTT. Its translation is CASTSTGGGTGELFF.